Each of the 22 T cell receptor beta chains below was sequenced from the same sample in a study of blood T cell repertoires in COVID-19. Method: immunoSEQ multiplex PCR; TCRdb's copy keeps in-frame clones and lacks some. The data show roughly 160,000 clones, about 88% seen once. The sequencing input was peripheral blood. These receptors all come from an elderly woman with COVID-19, enrolled during active disease.

The gene calls are TRBV19 and TRBJ1-2; TRBD1 aligns across 7 bases. Germline V gene data show CDR1 as LNHDA and CDR2 as SQIVND (reference sequence). The CDR3 has 16 residues. V shed 5 bases, J shed 4 bases, and the junction held 13 bases outside the gene matches. The DNA for the CDR3 is TGTGCCAGTAGTCCAGGACAGGCCGTGGCCATCTATGGCTACACCTTC. Protein product: CASSPGQAVAIYGYTF.

The genes are TRBV7-3 and TRBJ2-5; D unresolved. The CDR3 contains 13 residues. V shed 2 bases and J shed 2 bases, with 6 bases lying between them. Germline V CDR1 and CDR2: SGHTA, FQGTGA. CDR3 amino acids: CASSLSPQETQYF. DNA of the CDR3: TGTGCCAGCAGCTTATCCCCACAAGAGACCCAGTACTTC. The variable domain in full, completed from reference TRBV7-3 and TRBJ2-5, reads GAGVSQTPSNKVTEKGKYVELRCDPISGHTALYWYRQSLGQGPEFLIYFQGTGAADDSGLPNDRFFAVRPEGSVSTLKIQRTERGDSAVYLCASSLSPQETQYFGPGTRLLVL.

The V and J genes are TRBV14 and TRBJ1-2, with D perhaps matching TRBD1 (6 bases). The germline CDR1 and CDR2 sequences are SGHDN and FVKESK. This CDR3 has 13 residues. V lost 4 bases, J lost 2 bases, and 8 bases lay in between. The CDR3 reads CASSPTGNYGYTF. The DNA of the CDR3 is TGTGCCAGCAGCCCTACAGGGAACTATGGCTACACCTTC.

The chain links TRBV6-6 to TRBJ1-5, with TRBD1 as a possible D gene (6 bases). Germline values: CDR1 MNHNY, CDR2 SVGAGI (reference sequence). V was clipped by 6 bases and J by 8 bases, with 23 bases between them. The CDR3 is 16 amino acids. The CDR3 nucleotides are TGTGCCAGCAGCTATAACCCGGCACAGGGAAAGGAGCCCCAGCATTTT. It is translated as CASSYNPAQGKEPQHF.

The rearrangement joins TRBV7-2 to TRBJ1-6; D remains ambiguous. The CDR3 has 16 amino acids. V shed 1 base and J shed 5 bases, with 12 bases lying between them. Germline CDR1 reads SGHTA; CDR2 reads FQGNSA. CDR3 DNA: TGTGCCAGCAGCTTAGACGGGCCGGGGAATAATTCACCCCTCCACTTT. This encodes CASSLDGPGNNSPLHF. The full variable domain, rest sourced from reference TRBV7-2 and TRBJ1-6, is GAGVSQSPSNKVTEKGKDVELRCDPISGHTALYWYRQSLGQGLEFLIYFQGNSAPDKSGLPSDRFSAERTGGSVSTLTIQRTQQEDSAVYLCASSLDGPGNNSPLHFGNGTRLTVT.

The CDR3 loop is CASSDSRQVEAFF. CDR3 DNA: TGTGCCAGCAGTGATTCCCGCCAGGTTGAAGCTTTCTTT. The chain recombines TRBV2 with TRBJ1-1; D remains unclear. The length of the CDR3 is 13 residues. V was pared by 3 bases and J by 7 bases, with 12 bases between. Germline CDR1 is SNHLY and CDR2 is FYNNEI.

V and J are TRBV11-1 and TRBJ1-1, with D possibly matching TRBD1 (5 bases). V shed 5 bases and J shed 0 bases, with 10 bases lying between them. CDR1 and CDR2 from the germline V gene are SGHAT and FQDESV (reference sequence). This CDR3 spans 14 amino acids. The CDR3 is CASSKDNLNTEAFF. The CDR3 DNA sequence: TGTGCCAGCAGCAAGGACAACCTGAACACTGAAGCTTTCTTT.

CDR3 DNA sequence: TGTGCCAGCAGTTTAGGGACAGGGGGCGGGTCACCCCTCCACTTT. Its translation is CASSLGTGGGSPLHF. J is TRBJ1-6 and V is TRBV28; 12 bases are shared with TRBD1. V trimming: 2 bases; J trimming: 10 bases; junction bases outside the gene matches: 3. The germline CDR1 and CDR2 sequences are MDHEN and SYDVKM. CDR3 size: 15 residues.

The J gene is TRBJ2-2, the V gene TRBV4-1, with 11 bases fitting TRBD2. CDR3 length equals 15 residues. The V segment lost 5 bases and the J segment 5 bases; nucleotides outside the gene matches: 4. Per germline, CDR1 MGHRA and CDR2 YSYEKL. Written as DNA, the CDR3 is TGCGCCAGCAGCTTAACTAGCGGGAGTACCGGGGAGCTGTTTTTT. Amino acid sequence: CASSLTSGSTGELFF.

The gene calls are TRBV5-1 and TRBJ2-3; 9 bases map to TRBD2. The CDR3 runs to 17 residues. Germline lookup yields CDR1 SGHRS and CDR2 YFSETQ. Unmatched junction bases numbered 12, after V lost 3 bases and J lost 4 bases. CDR3 residues: CASSSRSSGRRADTQYF. In DNA, the CDR3 is TGCGCCAGCAGCTCCCGAAGTAGCGGGAGACGCGCAGATACGCAGTATTTT.

The rearrangement links TRBV3-1 (or the pseudogene TRBV3-2) to TRBJ1-1; weak D call: TRBD1 (6 bases). The CDR3 loop spans 18 amino acids. CDR1 is LGHDT, CDR2 YNNKEL, per germline (reference sequence). The V gene lost 0 bases and the J gene lost 4 bases, with 21 bases spanning the gap. CDR3 sequence (DNA): TGTGCCAGCAGCCAAGATCGATCGAACGCAGGGGCGGGCACTGAAGCTTTCTTT. Translating gives CASSQDRSNAGAGTEAFF.

This chain uses TRBV6-6 with TRBJ2-7; 10 positions agree with TRBD1. The CDR3 length is 14 residues. Germline loops: CDR1 MNHNY, CDR2 SVGAGI (reference sequence). After removal of 6 bases from V and 3 bases from J, the junction contained 5 bases not matched to a gene. This CDR3 is CASSRTGGDYEQYF. The CDR3 region has the DNA TGTGCCAGCAGCAGGACAGGGGGTGACTACGAGCAGTACTTC.

The chain uses TRBV19 and TRBJ1-1, with D perhaps TRBD1 (5 bases). V gave up 6 bases and J gave up 6 bases, with 17 bases separating them. This CDR3 is 14 amino acids long. Germline-derived CDR1 and CDR2 are LNHDA and SQIVND (reference sequence). CDR3 residues: CASSLNFQGSEAFF. CDR3 DNA sequence: TGTGCCAGTAGCCTAAATTTTCAGGGTTCTGAAGCTTTCTTT.

To note about this clone: Mismatch with germline at one junction end may stem from a read error. The CDR3 bases are TGTGCCAGCAGTTTATACGGACAAATCCAGACCTTT. It codes for CASSLYGQIQTF. The rearrangement links TRBV12-3 or TRBV12-4 to TRBJ1-1; TRBD1 might be the D (5 bases). The CDR3 consists of 12 residues.

In DNA, the CDR3 is TGTGCCAGCAGCCCGCGCCCCAACTACGAGCAGTACTTC. It translates to CASSPRPNYEQYF. The chain joins TRBV6-5 to TRBJ2-7, with D uncertain. The CDR3 covers 13 residues. Trimming took off 6 bases at V and 3 bases at J, with 12 bases between the two ends. Germline V gene lookup returns CDR1 MNHEY and CDR2 SVGAGI.

The chain recombines TRBV10-3 with TRBJ2-1; a weak D match, TRBD2 (6 bases). The CDR3 length is 13 residues. V was pared by 4 bases and J by 8 bases, with 12 bases between. CDR1 is ENHRY and CDR2 is SYGVKD in the germline V gene. The CDR3: CAISVGTPDEQFF. As DNA, the CDR3 is TGTGCCATCAGTGTGGGGACTCCGGATGAGCAGTTCTTC.

The rearrangement joins TRBV24-1 to TRBJ2-5; D may be TRBD2 (6 bases). V lost 0 bases and J lost 5, with 18 bases in between. The germline gives CDR1 KGHDR, CDR2 SFDVKD. The CDR3 is made up of 17 amino acids. The chain's CDR3 is CATSDLAGTAGKETQYF. CDR3 in DNA: TGTGCCACCAGTGATTTGGCAGGGACGGCGGGAAAGGAGACCCAGTACTTC.

The V and J genes are TRBV9 and TRBJ2-3; no definite D call. Looked up from germline, CDR1 is SGDLS and CDR2 is YYNGEE. V dropped 4 bases and J dropped 1 base, with 10 bases sitting between them. This CDR3 contains 14 residues. The CDR3: CASSMTRGTDTQYF. DNA of the CDR3: TGTGCCAGCAGCATGACTCGGGGCACAGATACGCAGTATTTT. Looking up the rest from reference TRBV9 and TRBJ2-3 gives the full variable domain: DSGVTQTPKHLITATGQRVTLRCSPRSGDLSVYWYQQSLDQGLQFLIQYYNGEERAKGNILERFSAQQFPDLHSELNLSSLELGDSALYFCASSMTRGTDTQYFGPGTRLTVL.

This chain connects TRBV27 to TRBJ2-1; D gene unclear. V was pared by 7 bases and J by 4 bases, with 26 bases between. Germline V lookup: CDR1 MNHEY, CDR2 SMNVEV (reference sequence). This CDR3 region has 18 residues. The CDR3 DNA sequence: TGTGCCAGCATGGTTAGCCCTCAGCCGATACCGAAATACAATGAGCAGTTCTTC. It specifies CASMVSPQPIPKYNEQFF.

This chain connects TRBV3-1 (or the pseudogene TRBV3-2) to TRBJ1-5; TRBD1 is a possible D gene (5 bases). This CDR3 is built from 13 residues. Trimming removed 2 bases from V and 7 bases from J, with 9 bases in between. Germline values: CDR1 LGHDT, CDR2 YNNKEL (reference sequence). DNA of the CDR3: TGTGCCAGCAGCCAATCGGGGGGGCAGCCCCAGCATTTT. It specifies CASSQSGGQPQHF.

The chain couples TRBV4-2 to TRBJ2-3; TRBD2 matches at 9 bases. V shed 4 bases, J shed 7 bases, and the junction held 12 bases outside the gene matches. Looked up from germline, CDR1 is LGHNA and CDR2 is YNFKEQ. The CDR3 is 16 amino acids. The CDR3 DNA sequence: TGTGCCAGCAGCCCGCCGATAGCGGGAGCCCAGAATACGCAGTATTTT. It translates to CASSPPIAGAQNTQYF.

The chain is built from TRBV6-5 and TRBJ2-7, with TRBD1 identical over 11 bases. The CDR3 spans 14 residues. Per germline, CDR1 MNHEY and CDR2 SVGAGI. Trimming took 8 bases from V and 7 from J; bases not matched to a gene: 10. The CDR3 region is CASRGQGALGEQYF. For the CDR3, the DNA is TGTGCCAGCCGAGGACAGGGGGCCTTGGGGGAGCAGTACTTC.